What follows are 19 T cell receptor beta chains derived from one specimen sequenced in a study of graft-versus-host responses after intestinal transplantation. Only in-frame clones appear in the TCRdb table, and some are missing; sequencing was by immunoSEQ multiplex PCR. The sample holds 55,000 to 85,000 clones; roughly 90% are singletons and the top ten take roughly 2.6%. These TCRs' antigens remain unknown. The starting material was unstimulated CD8+ T cells sorted from spleen or lymph node cells, obtained before intestinal transplant. These receptors were collected from a human donor who received an intestinal transplant.

The V and J genes are TRBV28 and TRBJ2-3, with TRBD2 identical over 8 bases. Germline V lookup: CDR1 MDHEN, CDR2 SYDVKM. After removal of 3 bases from V and 2 bases from J, the junction contained 1 base not matched to a gene. The CDR3 sequence is 14 residues long. The CDR3 nucleotides read TGTGCCAGCAGTTTTAGCGGGGTCACAGATACGCAGTATTTT. Amino acid sequence: CASSFSGVTDTQYF.

The V and J genes are TRBV7-2 and TRBJ1-1; 7 bases line up with TRBD1. Germline CDR1 reads SGHTA; CDR2 reads FQGNSA. After removal of 4 bases from V and 10 bases from J, the junction contained 24 bases not matched to a gene. The CDR3 covers 18 residues. For the CDR3, the DNA is TGTGCCAGCAGCTCAGGGGGGTGGGGGGCGCGGACCCCGGGGAGAGCTTTCTTT. This codes for CASSSGGWGARTPGRAFF. Full variable domain (remainder filled in from reference TRBV7-2 and TRBJ1-1): GAGVSQSPSNKVTEKGKDVELRCDPISGHTALYWYRQSLGQGLEFLIYFQGNSAPDKSGLPSDRFSAERTGGSVSTLTIQRTQQEDSAVYLCASSSGGWGARTPGRAFFGQGTRLTVV.

The gene calls are TRBV28 and TRBJ1-5, with 7 bases lining up with TRBD1. CDR1 and CDR2 from the germline V gene are MDHEN and SYDVKM. CDR3 length: 15 residues. Losses at the gene ends were 8 bases for V and 2 bases for J; bases not matched to a gene: 9. The CDR3 here is CASGGSGTGNQPQHF. CDR3 bases: TGTGCCAGCGGGGGCTCCGGGACAGGCAATCAGCCCCAGCATTTT. The variable domain in full, with the rest retrieved from reference TRBV28 and TRBJ1-5, is DVKVTQSSRYLVKRTGEKVFLECVQDMDHENMFWYRQDPGLGLRLIYFSYDVKMKEKGDIPEGYSVSREKKERFSLILESASTNQTSMYLCASGGSGTGNQPQHFGDGTRLSIL.

The chain joins TRBV13 to TRBJ1-1; no clear D. This CDR3 is built from 15 residues. Germline assignment: CDR1 PRHDT and CDR2 FYEKMQ (reference sequence). The V and J ends lost 5 bases and 1 base respectively, with 14 bases between them. The chain's CDR3 is CASSPNGRWNTEAFF. DNA of the CDR3: TGTGCCAGCAGCCCAAACGGGAGGTGGAACACTGAAGCTTTCTTT.

The genes are TRBV2 and TRBJ2-3, with D maybe TRBD1 (6 bases). CDR1 and CDR2 from the germline V gene are SNHLY and FYNNEI. This CDR3 spans 16 amino acids. V lost 5 bases and J 4 bases, leaving 19 bases between the germline ends. The CDR3 loop is CASSPSPNRVPDTQYF. In DNA, the CDR3 is TGTGCCAGCAGTCCCTCCCCCAACAGGGTGCCAGATACGCAGTATTTT. Together with reference TRBV2 and TRBJ2-3, the CDR3 gives the full variable domain: EPEVTQTPSHQVTQMGQEVILRCVPISNHLYFYWYRQILGQKVEFLVSFYNNEISEKSEIFDDQFSVERPDGSNFTLKIRSTKLEDSAMYFCASSPSPNRVPDTQYFGPGTRLTVL.

The V gene is TRBV2, the J gene TRBJ2-2, with D tentatively TRBD2 (5 bases). The CDR3 has 14 residues. The germline gives CDR1 SNHLY, CDR2 FYNNEI. V lost 11 bases to trimming and J lost 1 base, with 14 bases between them. The DNA of the CDR3 is TGTGCCGGAGGCCATCCCATGAACACCGGGGAGCTGTTTTTT. It yields the protein CAGGHPMNTGELFF.

The chain recombines TRBV2 with TRBJ1-2; D is uncertain. The CDR3 spans 14 residues. Trimming pared 1 base from V and 4 bases from J, leaving 10 bases between. The germline CDR1 and CDR2 sequences are SNHLY and FYNNEI. CDR3 DNA: TGTGCCAGCAGTGAAGTCCCCTGGAGCTATGGCTACACCTTC. Translated, it gives CASSEVPWSYGYTF.

The chain couples TRBV13 to TRBJ2-5; maybe TRBD1 (7 bases). The CDR3 extends over 14 amino acids. Trimming took 5 bases from V and 4 from J, leaving 14 bases between them. Germline CDR1 PRHDT, CDR2 FYEKMQ (reference sequence). The CDR3 DNA follows: TGTGCCAGCAGCGGCCGACAGGGAGGAGAGACCCAGTACTTC. Translation: CASSGRQGGETQYF.

Only one count was recorded for this clone. The chain links TRBV4-1 to TRBJ2-5; the D gene is possibly TRBD1 (6 bases). V was cut by 1 base and J by 2 bases, with 11 bases left in between. Per germline, CDR1 MGHRA and CDR2 YSYEKL. The length of the CDR3 is 15 residues. The CDR3: CASSQGTVAQETQYF. CDR3 nucleotide sequence: TGCGCCAGCAGCCAAGGGACAGTAGCACAAGAGACCCAGTACTTC.

The chain employs TRBV10-1 and TRBJ2-2, with 7 bases aligning to TRBD2. The junction had 5 bases not matched to a gene; V was cut back by 0 bases and J by 7 bases. CDR1 and CDR2 (germline): WNHNN, SYGVQD (reference sequence). The CDR3 loop spans 15 amino acids. The CDR3 coding sequence is TGCGCCAGCAGTGAGTCCTTGCGGGAGCACGGGGAGCTGTTTTTT. This gives the protein CASSESLREHGELFF.

The chain combines TRBV7-3 with TRBJ2-2, with TRBD2 matching 8 bases. The CDR3 has 16 residues. The V and J ends lost 3 bases and 6 bases, in that order; junction bases with no gene match: 9. Germline CDR1 and CDR2: SGHTA and FQGTGA. The CDR3 spells CASSLSGTRGSGELFF. As DNA, the CDR3 is TGTGCCAGCAGCTTGTCCGGGACTAGAGGTTCCGGGGAGCTGTTTTTT.

This sequence joins TRBV10-2 and TRBJ2-7, with D hard to call. V was shortened by 10 bases and J by 3 bases, with 16 bases between the two germline ends. This CDR3 is built from 13 residues. CDR1 is WSHSY, CDR2 SAAADI, per germline. CDR3 bases: TGCGCCACCAGCGTGGGCCTCATCTACGAGCAGTACTTC. This gives the protein CATSVGLIYEQYF.

The chain combines TRBV28 with TRBJ2-7; a weak D match, TRBD1 (6 bases). CDR1 is MDHEN, CDR2 SYDVKM, per germline. There are 11 residues in the CDR3. With 5 bases removed from V and 8 bases from J, the gap between germline ends came to 10 bases. CDR3 sequence: CASSHQGQQYF. The DNA of the CDR3 is TGTGCCAGCAGTCATCAGGGGCAGCAGTACTTC.

The rearrangement links TRBV29-1 to TRBJ2-1, with a weak D call TRBD1 (5 bases). The CDR3 has 14 amino acids. V was cut by 3 bases and J by 6 bases, with 15 bases left in between. The germline CDR1 and CDR2 sequences are SQVTM and ANQGSEA. The CDR3 bases are TGCAGCGTTGAGGGGCAGGGTAGTGCCAATGAGCAGTTCTTC. It yields the protein CSVEGQGSANEQFF.

This chain joins TRBV19 and TRBJ2-7, with D possibly TRBD1 on 7 matching bases. V gave up 0 bases and J gave up 3 bases, with 12 bases separating them. CDR1 LNHDA and CDR2 SQIVND come from the germline V gene (reference sequence). The CDR3 runs to 15 residues. CDR3 sequence (DNA): TGTGCCAGTAGTATAGAGTCAGGGGGGATCTACGAGCAGTACTTC. It is translated as CASSIESGGIYEQYF.

The V gene is TRBV6-5, the J gene TRBJ2-1; TRBD1 aligns across 9 bases. The J segment lost 8 bases and the V segment lost 4 bases, leaving 3 bases of the junction unmatched. This CDR3 region has 13 residues. The germline V gene encodes CDR1 MNHEY and CDR2 SVGAGI. The CDR3 spells CASSWTGDDEQFF. The CDR3 DNA is TGTGCCAGCAGTTGGACAGGGGACGATGAGCAGTTCTTC.

The J gene is TRBJ2-7, the V gene TRBV7-8; TRBD2 agrees at 13 bases. In germline, CDR1 is SGHVS, CDR2 FQNEAQ. The trim removed 5 bases at V and 3 bases at J, leaving 10 bases unmatched. The CDR3 covers 17 residues. CDR3 protein: CASSNRTSGGTFYEQYF. The CDR3 DNA reads TGTGCCAGCAGCAATAGGACTAGCGGGGGAACATTCTACGAGCAGTACTTC.

J is TRBJ2-7 and V is TRBV21-1; the table calls TRBD1, which could not be checked here. TRBV21-1 is marked as a pseudogene. The CDR3 length is 16 residues. The CDR3 bases are TGTGCCAGCAGTGAGAAACAGGGGGAGAAAGGGGACGAGCAGTACTTC. Its protein is CASSEKQGEKGDEQYF.

This clone has more than one count but fewer than ten. This rearrangement joins TRBV6-6 to TRBJ1-3; D is undetermined. This CDR3 comprises 14 residues. The V end was cut by 8 bases, the J end by 0 bases, with 11 bases between. CDR1 is MNHNY and CDR2 is SVGAGI in the germline V gene (reference sequence). The CDR3 here is CASSPPGSGNTIYF. In nucleotides, the CDR3 is TGTGCCAGCTCCCCTCCGGGCTCTGGAAACACCATATATTTT.